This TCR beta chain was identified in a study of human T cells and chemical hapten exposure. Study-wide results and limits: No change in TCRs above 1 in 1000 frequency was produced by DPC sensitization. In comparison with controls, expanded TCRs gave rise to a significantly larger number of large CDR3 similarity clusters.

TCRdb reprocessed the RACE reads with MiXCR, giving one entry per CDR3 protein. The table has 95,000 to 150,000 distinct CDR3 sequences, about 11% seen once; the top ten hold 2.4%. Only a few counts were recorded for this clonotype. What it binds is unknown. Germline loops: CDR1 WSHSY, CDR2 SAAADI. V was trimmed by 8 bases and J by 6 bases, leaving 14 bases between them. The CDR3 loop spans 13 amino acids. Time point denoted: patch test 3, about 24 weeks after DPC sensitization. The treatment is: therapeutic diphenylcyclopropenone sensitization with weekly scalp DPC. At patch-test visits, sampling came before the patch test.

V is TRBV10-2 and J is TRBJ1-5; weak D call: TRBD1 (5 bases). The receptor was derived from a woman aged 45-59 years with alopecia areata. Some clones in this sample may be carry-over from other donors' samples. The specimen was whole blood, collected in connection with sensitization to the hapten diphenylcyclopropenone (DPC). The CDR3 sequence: CASVFSRGQPQHF. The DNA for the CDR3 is TGCGCCAGCGTCTTCTCGAGGGGTCAGCCCCAGCATTTT.